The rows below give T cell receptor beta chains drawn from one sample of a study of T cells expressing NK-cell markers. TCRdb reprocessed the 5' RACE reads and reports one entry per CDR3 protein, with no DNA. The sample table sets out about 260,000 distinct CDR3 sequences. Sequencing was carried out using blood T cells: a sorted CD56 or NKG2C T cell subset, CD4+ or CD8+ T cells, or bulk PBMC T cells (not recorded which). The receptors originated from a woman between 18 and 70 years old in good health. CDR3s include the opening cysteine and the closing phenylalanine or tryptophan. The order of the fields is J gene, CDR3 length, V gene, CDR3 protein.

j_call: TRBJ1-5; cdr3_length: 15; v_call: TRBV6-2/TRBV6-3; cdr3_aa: CASSPRDLRLQPQHF
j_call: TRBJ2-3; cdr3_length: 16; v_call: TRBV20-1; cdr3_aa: CSARIGSLYPSDTQYF
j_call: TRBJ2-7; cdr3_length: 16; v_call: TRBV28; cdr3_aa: CASRMAGPGTVYEQYF
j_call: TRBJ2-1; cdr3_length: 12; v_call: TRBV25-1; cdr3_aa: CASRGSNNEQFF
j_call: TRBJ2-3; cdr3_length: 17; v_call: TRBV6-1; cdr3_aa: CASTRHSWREGGDTQYF
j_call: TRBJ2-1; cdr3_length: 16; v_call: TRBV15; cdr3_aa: CATSDLKRASYNEQFF
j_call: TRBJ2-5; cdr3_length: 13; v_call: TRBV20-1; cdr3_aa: CSASPGTQETQYF
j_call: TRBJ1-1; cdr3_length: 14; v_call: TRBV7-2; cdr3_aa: CASSFEQGSTEAFF
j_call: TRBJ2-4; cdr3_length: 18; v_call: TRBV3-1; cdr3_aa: CASSQTHRQGLAKNIQYF
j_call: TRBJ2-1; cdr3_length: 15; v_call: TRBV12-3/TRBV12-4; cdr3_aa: CASRPGTPTYNEQFF
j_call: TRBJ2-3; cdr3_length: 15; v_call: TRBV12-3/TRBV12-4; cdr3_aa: CASRSGTIRTDTQYF
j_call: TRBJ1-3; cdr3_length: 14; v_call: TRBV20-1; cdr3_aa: CSATVLGQGATIYF
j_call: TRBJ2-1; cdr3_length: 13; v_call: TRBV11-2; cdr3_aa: CASRPSLVGEQFF
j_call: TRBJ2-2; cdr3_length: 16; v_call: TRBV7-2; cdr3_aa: CASSYHPGLNTGELFF
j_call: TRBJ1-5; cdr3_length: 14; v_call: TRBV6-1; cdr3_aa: CASRSFRGLQPQHF
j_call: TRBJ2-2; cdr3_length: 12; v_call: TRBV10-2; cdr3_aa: CASSGGFGELFF
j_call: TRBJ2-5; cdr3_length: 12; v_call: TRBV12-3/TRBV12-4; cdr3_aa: CASSKGGFTQYF
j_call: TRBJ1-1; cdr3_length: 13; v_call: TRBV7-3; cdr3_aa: CASSPLSHTEAFF
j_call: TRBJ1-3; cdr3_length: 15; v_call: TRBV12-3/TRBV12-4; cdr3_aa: CASSPAGTSGNTIYF
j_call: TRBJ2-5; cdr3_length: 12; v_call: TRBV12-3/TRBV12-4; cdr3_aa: CASREGWETQYF
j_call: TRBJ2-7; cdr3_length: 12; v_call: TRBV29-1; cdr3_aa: CSEGPRNYEQYF
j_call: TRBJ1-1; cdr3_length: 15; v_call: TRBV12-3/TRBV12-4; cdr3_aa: CASSLGRGSTPEAFF
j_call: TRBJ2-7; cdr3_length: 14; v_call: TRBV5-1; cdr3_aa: CASAGLADSYEQYF
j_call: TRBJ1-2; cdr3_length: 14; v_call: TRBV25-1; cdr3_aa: CASSDPQGDGGYTF
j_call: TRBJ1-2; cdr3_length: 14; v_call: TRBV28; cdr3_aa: CASSQRRGFDGYTF
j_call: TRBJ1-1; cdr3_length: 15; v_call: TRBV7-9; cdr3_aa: CASELSRAANTEAFF
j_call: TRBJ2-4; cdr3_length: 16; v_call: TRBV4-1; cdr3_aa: CASSQALGTGKNIQYF
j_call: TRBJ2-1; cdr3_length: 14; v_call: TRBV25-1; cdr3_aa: CASSAISPYNEQFF
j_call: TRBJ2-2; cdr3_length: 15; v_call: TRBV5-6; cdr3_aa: CASSLGGSNTGELFF
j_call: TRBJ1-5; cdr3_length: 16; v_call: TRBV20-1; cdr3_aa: CSARVLGRGLNQPQHF
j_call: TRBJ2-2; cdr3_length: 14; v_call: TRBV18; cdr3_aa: CASSPQAGTGELFF
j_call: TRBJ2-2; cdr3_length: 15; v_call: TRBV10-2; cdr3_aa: CASSEGTGDTGELFF
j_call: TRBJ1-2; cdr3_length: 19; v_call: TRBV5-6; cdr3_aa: CASSLDRMGVGGRYYGYTF
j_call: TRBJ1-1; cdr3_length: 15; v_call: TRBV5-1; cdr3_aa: CASSPSRSSNTEAFF
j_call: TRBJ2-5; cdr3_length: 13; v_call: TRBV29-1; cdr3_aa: CSVEKGRAETQYF
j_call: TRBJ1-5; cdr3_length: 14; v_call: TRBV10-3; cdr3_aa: CASAGGITNQPQHF
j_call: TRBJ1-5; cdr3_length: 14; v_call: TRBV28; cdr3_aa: CASSSGVTGQPQHF
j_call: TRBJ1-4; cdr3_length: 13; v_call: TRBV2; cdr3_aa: CATDPQRDEKLFF
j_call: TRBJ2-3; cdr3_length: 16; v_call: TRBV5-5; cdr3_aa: CASTTSGGPRGDTQYF
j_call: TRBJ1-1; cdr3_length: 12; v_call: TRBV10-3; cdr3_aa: CAIRSYNTEAFF
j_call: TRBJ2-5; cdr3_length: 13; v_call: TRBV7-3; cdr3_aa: CASSLTTRETQYF
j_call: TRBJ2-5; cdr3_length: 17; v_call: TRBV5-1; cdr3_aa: CASSPGPGRMYQETQYF
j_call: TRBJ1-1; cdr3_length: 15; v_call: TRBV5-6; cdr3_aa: CASSMTGAKTTEAFF
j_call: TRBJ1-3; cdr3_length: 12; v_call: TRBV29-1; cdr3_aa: CSGGSSGNTIYF
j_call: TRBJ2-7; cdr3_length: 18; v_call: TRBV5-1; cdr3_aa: CASSRGQGNGVGSYEQYF
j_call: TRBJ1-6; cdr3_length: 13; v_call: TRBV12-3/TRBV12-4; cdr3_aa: CASSQTGRPPLHF
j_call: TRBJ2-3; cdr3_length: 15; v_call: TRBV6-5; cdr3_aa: CASSYHDRGTDTQYF
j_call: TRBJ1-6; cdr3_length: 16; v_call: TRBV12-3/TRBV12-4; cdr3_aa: CASSPGGYAYNSPLHF
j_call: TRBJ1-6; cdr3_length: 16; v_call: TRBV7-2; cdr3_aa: CASSPRGVSYNSPLHF
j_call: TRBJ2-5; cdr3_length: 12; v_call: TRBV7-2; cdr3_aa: CASSLGPAFMYF
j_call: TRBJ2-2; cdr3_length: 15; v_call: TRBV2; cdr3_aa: CASSALAGNTGELFF
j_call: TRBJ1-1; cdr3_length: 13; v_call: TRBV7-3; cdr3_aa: CASSSDRSLEAFF
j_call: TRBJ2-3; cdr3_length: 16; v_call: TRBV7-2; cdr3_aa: CASSLAIGLKTDTQYF